What follows are 15 T cell receptor beta chains derived from one specimen sequenced in a study of T-cell memory formation after mild COVID-19. TCRdb re-called the 5' RACE reads with MiXCR, one entry per CDR3 protein. The sample contains more than 80,000 distinct CDR3 sequences, 9.5% to 15% of which appear only once. The sample consisted of PBMCs or a T cell subset sorted from them (not recorded which). The receptors shown here come from an adult woman who had mild COVID-19 (a few samples of this study predate the infection). Cell type and time point are not known.

This chain joins TRBV13 and TRBJ1-3; 8 bases are a match to TRBD1. This CDR3 is built from 15 residues. Per germline, CDR1 PRHDT and CDR2 FYEKMQ (reference sequence). The V and J ends lost 5 bases and 0 bases, in that order; junction bases with no gene match: 3. CDR3 coding DNA: TGTGCCAGCAGCGTGACAGGGGTCTCTGGAAACACCATATATTTT. Amino acids: CASSVTGVSGNTIYF.

This chain uses TRBV2 with TRBJ2-7, with a tentative D call TRBD1 (6 bases). In germline, CDR1 is SNHLY, CDR2 FYNNEI. The CDR3 has 14 residues. Trimming left V 3 bases short and J 2 bases short, with 11 bases between. The CDR3 DNA reads TGTGCCAGCAGTGAGAACAGGGACCCCTACGAGCAGTACTTC. Encoded protein: CASSENRDPYEQYF.

This clonotype was found a few times. The chain couples TRBV27 to TRBJ2-1; 7 bases match TRBD2. CDR1 and CDR2 (germline): MNHEY, SMNVEV (reference sequence). The CDR3 length is 14 residues. The trim removed 6 bases at V and 4 bases at J, leaving 6 bases unmatched. This CDR3 is CASSLLREYNEQFF. The CDR3 DNA sequence: TGTGCCAGCAGCCTCCTGCGGGAGTACAATGAGCAGTTCTTC.

The chain is built from TRBV11-2 and TRBJ2-1; TRBD2 aligns across 14 bases. Germline assignment: CDR1 SGHAT and CDR2 FQNNGV. J was trimmed by 1 base and V by 8 bases; bases with no gene match: 4. This CDR3 has 16 amino acids. For the CDR3, the DNA is TGTGCCAGCCGGACTAGCGGGGGGTCTTCCTACAATGAGCAGTTCTTC. Amino acid sequence: CASRTSGGSSYNEQFF.

This clonotype occurred a few times. This sequence joins TRBV18 and TRBJ2-1; D not resolved. CDR1 is KGHSH, CDR2 LQKENI, per germline. Trimming shortened V by 0 bases and J by 13 bases, and 13 bases separated the two germline ends. This CDR3 spans 13 amino acids. The CDR3 sequence is CASSPPEHPRQFF. For the CDR3, the DNA is TGTGCCAGCTCACCACCGGAACACCCTCGCCAGTTCTTC. Looking up the rest from reference TRBV18 and TRBJ2-1 gives the full variable domain: NAGVMQNPRHLVRRRGQEARLRCSPMKGHSHVYWYRQLPEEGLKFMVYLQKENIIDESGMPKERFSAEFPKEGPSILRIQQVVRGDSAAYFCASSPPEHPRQFFGPGTRLTVL.

The CDR3 nucleotides read TGTGCCAGCAGCTTCCCTAGCGGAGCCTACAATGAGCAGTTCTTC. Translating it yields CASSFPSGAYNEQFF. The chain couples TRBV7-9 to TRBJ2-1, with 7 positions matching TRBD2. Unmatched junction bases numbered 4, after V lost 3 bases and J lost 2 bases. The CDR3 has 15 residues. Germline loops: CDR1 SEHNR, CDR2 FQNEAQ (reference sequence). The full variable domain, rest sourced from reference TRBV7-9 and TRBJ2-1, is DTGVSQNPRHKITKRGQNVTFRCDPISEHNRLYWYRQTLGQGPEFLTYFQNEAQLEKSRLLSDRFSAERPKGSFSTLEIQRTEQGDSAMYLCASSFPSGAYNEQFFGPGTRLTVL.

This sequence joins TRBV20-1 and TRBJ1-6; no clear D gene. CDR1 is DFQATT and CDR2 is SNEGSKA in the germline V gene (reference sequence). Trimming removed 2 bases from V and 5 bases from J, with 7 bases in between. The CDR3 runs 13 residues. CDR3: CSARYSDNSPLHF. The CDR3 DNA reads as TGCAGTGCTAGATACTCAGATAATTCACCCCTCCACTTT.

The chain joins TRBV6-1 to TRBJ2-7; 8 bases are shared with TRBD1. The ends lost 5 bases at V and 3 bases at J; junction bases unmatched: 6. The CDR3 runs 14 residues. Germline CDR1 is MNHNS and CDR2 is SASEGT. CDR3 DNA: TGTGCCAGCAGTTCACAGGACAGGGACTACGAGCAGTACTTC. Translated, it gives CASSSQDRDYEQYF.

This clonotype showed up many times. The V call is TRBV20-1, the J call TRBJ1-4, with D possibly matching TRBD1 (5 bases). V was shortened by 4 bases and J by 7 bases, with 16 bases between the two germline ends. The CDR3 has 14 amino acids. Germline V gene data show CDR1 as DFQATT and CDR2 as SNEGSKA (reference sequence). The CDR3 nucleotides are TGCAGTGCTACCACAGAGGGGCCCACTGAAAAACTGTTTTTT. Its protein product is CSATTEGPTEKLFF.

This clonotype was seen a few times. This rearrangement joins TRBV7-3 to TRBJ2-6; 7 nucleotides align to TRBD1. The trim removed 6 bases at V and 0 bases at J, leaving 8 bases unmatched. The CDR3 consists of 17 residues. Germline V gene data show CDR1 as SGHTA and CDR2 as FQGTGA. The CDR3 loop is CASRTTGKDSGANVLTF. Written as DNA, the CDR3 is TGTGCCAGCAGGACGACAGGGAAAGACTCTGGGGCCAACGTCCTGACTTTC. The full variable domain, in which reference TRBV7-3 and TRBJ2-6 provide the parts outside the CDR3, is GAGVSQTPSNKVTEKGKYVELRCDPISGHTALYWYRQSLGQGPEFLIYFQGTGAADDSGLPNDRFFAVRPEGSVSTLKIQRTERGDSAVYLCASRTTGKDSGANVLTFGAGSRLTVL.

The gene calls are TRBV9 and TRBJ2-1; D gene uncertain. The CDR3 covers 12 residues. With 2 bases removed from V and 0 bases from J, the gap between germline ends came to 0 bases. Looked up from germline, CDR1 is SGDLS and CDR2 is YYNGEE. The CDR3 nucleotides read TGTGCCAGCAGCGTCTCCTACAATGAGCAGTTCTTC. Translation gives CASSVSYNEQFF.

This clonotype was picked up many times. The chain recombines TRBV12-3 or TRBV12-4 with TRBJ2-7; weak D call: TRBD1 (6 bases). There are 13 residues in the CDR3. V lost 6 bases and J lost 4, with 13 bases in between. DNA of the CDR3: TGTGCCAGCAGCCCCACCAGGGGTTACGAGCAGTACTTC. Its translation is CASSPTRGYEQYF.

The chain has TRBV3-1 and TRBJ2-1; no firm D call. V dropped 1 base and J dropped 8 bases, with 15 bases sitting between them. Germline V gene lookup returns CDR1 LGHDT and CDR2 YNNKEL (reference sequence). The length of the CDR3 is 15 residues. The chain's CDR3 is CASSQGSKGFDEQFF. The CDR3 bases are TGTGCCAGCAGCCAAGGGTCCAAAGGGTTCGATGAGCAGTTCTTC.

The gene calls are TRBV29-1 and TRBJ2-5, with 8 positions matching TRBD2. Trimming took 7 bases from V and 5 from J; bases not matched to a gene: 18. Germline V gene data show CDR1 as SQVTM and CDR2 as ANQGSEA. The CDR3 loop spans 16 amino acids. Here the CDR3 reads CSAFDGASGLEETQYF. In nucleotides, the CDR3 is TGCAGCGCTTTTGATGGGGCTAGCGGGTTGGAGGAGACCCAGTACTTC.

The sample holds a few counts of this clonotype. This chain connects TRBV28 to TRBJ2-7, with TRBD2 identical over 7 bases. Germline-derived CDR1 and CDR2 are MDHEN and SYDVKM. The CDR3 is 14 amino acids. Trimming cost V 3 bases and J 5 bases; bases outside gene matches: 7. The CDR3 loop reads CASSFYGRAHEQYF. The CDR3 DNA sequence: TGTGCCAGCAGTTTTTATGGGAGGGCCCACGAGCAGTACTTC.